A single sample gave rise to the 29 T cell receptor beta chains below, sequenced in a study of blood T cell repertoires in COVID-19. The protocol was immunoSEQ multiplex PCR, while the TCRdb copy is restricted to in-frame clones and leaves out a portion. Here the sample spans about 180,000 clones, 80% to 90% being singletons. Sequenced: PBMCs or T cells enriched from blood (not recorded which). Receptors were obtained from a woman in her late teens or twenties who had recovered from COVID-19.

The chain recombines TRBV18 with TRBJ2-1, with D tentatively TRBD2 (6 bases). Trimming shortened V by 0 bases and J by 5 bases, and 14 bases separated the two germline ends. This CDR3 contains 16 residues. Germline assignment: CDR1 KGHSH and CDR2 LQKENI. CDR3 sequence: CASSPPFGSPDNEQFF. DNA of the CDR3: TGTGCCAGCTCACCACCTTTCGGGAGTCCGGACAATGAGCAGTTCTTC.

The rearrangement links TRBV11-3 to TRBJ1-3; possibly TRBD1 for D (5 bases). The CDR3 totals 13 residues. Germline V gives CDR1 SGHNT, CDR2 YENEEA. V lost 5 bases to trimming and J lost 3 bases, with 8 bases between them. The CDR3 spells CASSLTVGNTIYF. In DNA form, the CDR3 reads TGTGCCAGCAGCCTGACAGTTGGAAACACCATATATTTT.

The CDR3 is CAISATGTSTDTQYF. As DNA, the CDR3 is TGTGCCATCAGTGCTACGGGGACTAGCACAGATACGCAGTATTTT. The chain combines TRBV10-3 with TRBJ2-3; a possible D gene is TRBD2 (6 bases). The CDR3 spans 15 residues. V was clipped by 4 bases and J by 0 bases, with 11 bases between them. Germline-derived CDR1 and CDR2 are ENHRY and SYGVKD.

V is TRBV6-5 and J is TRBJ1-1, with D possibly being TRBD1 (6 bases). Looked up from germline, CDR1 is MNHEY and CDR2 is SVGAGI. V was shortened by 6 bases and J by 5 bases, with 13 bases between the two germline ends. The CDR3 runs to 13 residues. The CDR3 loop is CASSVGRGTEAFF. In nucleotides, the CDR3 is TGTGCCAGCAGCGTTGGCAGGGGTACTGAAGCTTTCTTT.

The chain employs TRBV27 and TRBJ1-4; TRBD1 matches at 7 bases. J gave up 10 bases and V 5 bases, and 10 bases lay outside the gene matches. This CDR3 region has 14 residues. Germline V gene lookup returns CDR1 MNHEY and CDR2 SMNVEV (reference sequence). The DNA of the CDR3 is TGTGCCAGCAGTCGGACAGGAGCCGAAGGAAAACTGTTTTTT. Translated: CASSRTGAEGKLFF.

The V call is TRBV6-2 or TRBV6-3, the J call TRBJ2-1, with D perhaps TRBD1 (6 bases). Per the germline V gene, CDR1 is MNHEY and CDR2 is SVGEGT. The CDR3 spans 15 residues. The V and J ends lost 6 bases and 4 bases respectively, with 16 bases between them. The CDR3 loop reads CASSPRGGEYNEQFF. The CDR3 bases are TGTGCCAGCAGCCCCAGGGGCGGAGAATACAATGAGCAGTTCTTC.

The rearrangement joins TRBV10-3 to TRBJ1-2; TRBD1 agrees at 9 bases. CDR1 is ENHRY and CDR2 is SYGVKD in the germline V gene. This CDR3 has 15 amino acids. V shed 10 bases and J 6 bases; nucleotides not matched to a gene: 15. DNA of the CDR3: TGTGCCAGCTGGGCGACGGGACAGGGAATCGATGGCTACACCTTC. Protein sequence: CASWATGQGIDGYTF.

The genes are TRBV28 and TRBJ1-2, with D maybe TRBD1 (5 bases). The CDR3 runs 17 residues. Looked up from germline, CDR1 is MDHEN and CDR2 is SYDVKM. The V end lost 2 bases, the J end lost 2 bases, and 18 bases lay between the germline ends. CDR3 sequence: CASSLPRAGGSNYGYTF. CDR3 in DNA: TGTGCCAGCAGTTTACCCAGGGCAGGAGGGTCGAACTATGGCTACACCTTC.

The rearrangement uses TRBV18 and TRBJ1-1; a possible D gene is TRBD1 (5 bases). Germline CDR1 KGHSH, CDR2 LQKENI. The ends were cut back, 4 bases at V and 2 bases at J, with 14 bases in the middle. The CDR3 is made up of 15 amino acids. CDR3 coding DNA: TGTGCCAGCTCACGAGTAAGGGGATATAACACTGAAGCTTTCTTT. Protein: CASSRVRGYNTEAFF.

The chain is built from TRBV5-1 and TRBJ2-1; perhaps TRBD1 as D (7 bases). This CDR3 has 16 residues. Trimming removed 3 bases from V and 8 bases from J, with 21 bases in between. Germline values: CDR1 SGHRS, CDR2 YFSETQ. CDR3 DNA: TGCGCCAGCAGCTGGGGGGAGAGGGGGCAAGCTGATGAGCAGTTCTTC. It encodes CASSWGERGQADEQFF.

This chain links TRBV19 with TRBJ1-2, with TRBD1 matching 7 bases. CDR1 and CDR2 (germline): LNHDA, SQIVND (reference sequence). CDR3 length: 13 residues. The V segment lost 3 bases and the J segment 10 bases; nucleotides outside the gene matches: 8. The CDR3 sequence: CASSIPGQQAYTF. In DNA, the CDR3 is TGTGCCAGTAGTATTCCGGGACAGCAAGCCTACACCTTC.

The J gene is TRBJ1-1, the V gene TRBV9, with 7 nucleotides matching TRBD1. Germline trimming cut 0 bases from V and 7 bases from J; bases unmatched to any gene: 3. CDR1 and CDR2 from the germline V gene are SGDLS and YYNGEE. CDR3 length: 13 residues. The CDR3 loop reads CASSVAGGNEAFF. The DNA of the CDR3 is TGTGCCAGCAGCGTAGCAGGGGGGAATGAAGCTTTCTTT.

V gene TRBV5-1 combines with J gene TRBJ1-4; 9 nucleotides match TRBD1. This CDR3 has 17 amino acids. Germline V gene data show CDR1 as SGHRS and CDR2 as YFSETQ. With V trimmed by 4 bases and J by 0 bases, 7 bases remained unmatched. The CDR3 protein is CASSTGQGRATNEKLFF. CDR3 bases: TGCGCCAGCAGCACCGGACAGGGGCGAGCAACTAATGAAAAACTGTTTTTT.

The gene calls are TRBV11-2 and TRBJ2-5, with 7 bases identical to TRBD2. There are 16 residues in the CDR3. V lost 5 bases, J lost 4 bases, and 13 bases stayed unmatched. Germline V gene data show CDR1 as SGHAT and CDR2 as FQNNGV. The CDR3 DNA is TGTGCCAGCAGCCCTGGATCGGCGGGAGCTTTAGAGACCCAGTACTTC. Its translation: CASSPGSAGALETQYF.

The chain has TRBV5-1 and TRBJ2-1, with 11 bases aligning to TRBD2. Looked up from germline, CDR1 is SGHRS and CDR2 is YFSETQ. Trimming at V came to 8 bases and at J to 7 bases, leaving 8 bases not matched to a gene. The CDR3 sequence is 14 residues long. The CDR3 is CASTTSGSSNEQFF. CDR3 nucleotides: TGCGCCAGTACCACTAGCGGGAGTAGTAATGAGCAGTTCTTC.

The chain's CDR3 is CASRPGLQDGYGYTF. The CDR3 DNA sequence: TGTGCCAGCAGGCCGGGACTACAGGATGGCTATGGCTACACCTTC. The chain links TRBV7-6 to TRBJ1-2, with a tentative D call TRBD1 (5 bases). Trimming shortened V by 6 bases and J by 4 bases, and 18 bases separated the two germline ends. This CDR3 comprises 15 residues. Germline V gives CDR1 SGHVS, CDR2 FNYEAQ.

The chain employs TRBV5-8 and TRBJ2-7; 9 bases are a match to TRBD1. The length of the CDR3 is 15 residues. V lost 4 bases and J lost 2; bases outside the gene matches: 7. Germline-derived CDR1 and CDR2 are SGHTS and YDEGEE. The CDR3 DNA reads TGTGCCAGCAGCGCCGGGACAGGGAAAACCTACGAGCAGTACTTC. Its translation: CASSAGTGKTYEQYF.

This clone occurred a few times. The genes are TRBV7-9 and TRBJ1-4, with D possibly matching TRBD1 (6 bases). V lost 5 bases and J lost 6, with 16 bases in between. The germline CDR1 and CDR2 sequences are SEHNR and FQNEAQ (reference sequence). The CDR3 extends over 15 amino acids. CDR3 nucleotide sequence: TGTGCCAGCAGCGCGGACAGCTACTGGGATGAAAAACTGTTTTTT. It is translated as CASSADSYWDEKLFF.

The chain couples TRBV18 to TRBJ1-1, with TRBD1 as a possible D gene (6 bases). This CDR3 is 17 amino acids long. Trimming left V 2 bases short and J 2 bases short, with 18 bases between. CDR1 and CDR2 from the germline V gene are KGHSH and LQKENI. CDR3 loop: CASSPTTSGQTNTEAFF. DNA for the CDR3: TGTGCCAGCTCACCAACCACCTCGGGACAAACTAACACTGAAGCTTTCTTT.

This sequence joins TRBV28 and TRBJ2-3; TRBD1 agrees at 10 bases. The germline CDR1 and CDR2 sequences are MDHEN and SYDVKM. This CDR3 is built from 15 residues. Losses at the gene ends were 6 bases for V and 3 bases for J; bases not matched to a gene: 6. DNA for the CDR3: TGTGCCAGCAGCCCAGACAGGGGGCGGACAGATACGCAGTATTTT. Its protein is CASSPDRGRTDTQYF.

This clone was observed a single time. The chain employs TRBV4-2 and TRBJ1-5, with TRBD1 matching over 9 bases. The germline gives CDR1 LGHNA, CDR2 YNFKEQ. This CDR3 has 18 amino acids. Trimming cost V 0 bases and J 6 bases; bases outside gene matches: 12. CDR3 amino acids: CASSQDGTGSSRSQPQHF. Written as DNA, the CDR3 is TGTGCCAGCAGCCAAGATGGGACAGGGTCGAGCCGCAGTCAGCCCCAGCATTTT.

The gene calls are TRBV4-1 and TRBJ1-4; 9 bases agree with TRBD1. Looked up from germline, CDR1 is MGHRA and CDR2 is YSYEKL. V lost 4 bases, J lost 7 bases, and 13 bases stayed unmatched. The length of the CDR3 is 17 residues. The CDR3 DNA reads TGCGCCAGCAGCCCCGTCCCGGGACAGGGCCGGAGTGAAAAACTGTTTTTT. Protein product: CASSPVPGQGRSEKLFF.

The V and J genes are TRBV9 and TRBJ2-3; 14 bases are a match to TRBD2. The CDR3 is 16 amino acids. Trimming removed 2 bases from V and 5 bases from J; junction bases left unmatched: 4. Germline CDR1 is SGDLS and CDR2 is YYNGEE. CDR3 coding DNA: TGTGCCAGCAGCGTTGGGACTAGCGGGAGTTTAGATACGCAGTATTTT. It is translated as CASSVGTSGSLDTQYF.

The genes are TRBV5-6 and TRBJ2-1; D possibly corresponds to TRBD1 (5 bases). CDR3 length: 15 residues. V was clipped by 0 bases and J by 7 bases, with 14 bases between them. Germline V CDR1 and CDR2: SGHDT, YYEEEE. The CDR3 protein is CASSLDGAAGNEQFF. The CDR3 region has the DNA TGTGCCAGCAGCTTGGATGGGGCAGCTGGGAATGAGCAGTTCTTC.

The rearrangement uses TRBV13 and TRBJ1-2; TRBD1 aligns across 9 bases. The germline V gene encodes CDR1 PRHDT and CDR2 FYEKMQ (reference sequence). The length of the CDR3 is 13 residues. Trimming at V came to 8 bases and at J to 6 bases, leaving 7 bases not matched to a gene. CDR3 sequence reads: CASLGTGIHGYTF. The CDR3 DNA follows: TGTGCCAGCCTGGGGACAGGGATCCATGGCTACACCTTC.

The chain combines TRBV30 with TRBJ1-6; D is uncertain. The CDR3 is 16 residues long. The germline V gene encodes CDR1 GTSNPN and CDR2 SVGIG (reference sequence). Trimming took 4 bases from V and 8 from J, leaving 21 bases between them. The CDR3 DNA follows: TGTGCCTGGAATAGAGCGGATCATTCGGACGATTCACCCCTCCACTTT. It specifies CAWNRADHSDDSPLHF.

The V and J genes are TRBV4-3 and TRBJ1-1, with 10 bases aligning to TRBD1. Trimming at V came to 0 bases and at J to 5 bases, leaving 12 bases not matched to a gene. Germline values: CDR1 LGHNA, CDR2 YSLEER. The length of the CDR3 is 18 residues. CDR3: CASSQDRVDRGRWTEAFF. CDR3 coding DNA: TGCGCCAGCAGCCAAGATAGGGTCGACAGGGGGCGATGGACTGAAGCTTTCTTT.

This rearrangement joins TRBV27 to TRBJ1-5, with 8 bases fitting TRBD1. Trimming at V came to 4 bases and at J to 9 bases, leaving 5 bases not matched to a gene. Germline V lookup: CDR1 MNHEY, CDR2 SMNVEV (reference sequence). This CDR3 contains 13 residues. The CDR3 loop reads CASSYRGAMPQHF. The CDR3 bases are TGTGCCAGCAGTTACAGGGGGGCAATGCCCCAGCATTTT.

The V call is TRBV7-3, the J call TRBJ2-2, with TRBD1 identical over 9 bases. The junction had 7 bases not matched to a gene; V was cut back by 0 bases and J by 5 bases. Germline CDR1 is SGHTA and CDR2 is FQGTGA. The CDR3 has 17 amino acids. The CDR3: CASSLTSSGQGTGELFF. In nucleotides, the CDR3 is TGTGCCAGCAGCTTAACGTCCTCCGGACAGGGGACCGGGGAGCTGTTTTTT.